This TCR beta chain was identified in a study of shared clonotypes between healthy human individuals. Germline-derived CDR1 and CDR2 are KGHSH and LQKENI. This CDR3 is built from 13 residues. V was shortened by 0 bases and J by 0 bases, with 3 bases between the two germline ends. Comments on this clone: Other nucleotide sequences in the sample specify the same CDR3.

Clones were read by immunoSEQ multiplex PCR, and TCRdb kept only the in-frame ones, dropping some. The profile shows about 490,000 clones, over 70% of them singletons. The sequence was obtained from a woman between 40 and 50 years old in good health. Some clones in this sample may be carry-over from other donors' samples. Specimen: PBMCs. The rearrangement links TRBV18 to TRBJ2-7; unclear D gene. CDR3 DNA sequence: TGTGCCAGCTCACCACCGAACTCCTACGAGCAGTACTTC. It is translated as CASSPPNSYEQYF.